The clone carrying this T cell receptor (beta chain) was picked up one time. The data stem from a study of blood T cell repertoires in COVID-19. All enrollees were roughly 18 to 100 years old and from 25 or so US areas. Contact with a PCR-confirmed or clinician-diagnosed COVID-19 case occurred within 2 weeks of entry. As handled by the study authors: It was from reference gene primer amplification that nucleated cell counts were estimated. Generated by immunoSEQ multiplex PCR, the TCRdb table keeps only in-frame clones and is missing some. The V and J calls and clone size come from that table; D and trimming were worked out from the DNA. The sample has nearly 300,000 clones, roughly 91% seen once. The sequencing sample was made of PBMCs or T cells enriched from blood (not recorded which). The receptor comes from a woman aged 45-59 years who had been exposed to COVID-19.

The CDR3 region is CASSSPAGGRETQYF. DNA for the CDR3: TGTGCCAGCAGTTCGCCGGCGGGGGGGCGAGAGACCCAGTACTTC. The gene calls are TRBV5-4 and TRBJ2-5, with TRBD2 matching 9 bases. This CDR3 spans 15 amino acids. With 5 bases clipped from V and 4 bases from J, the junction kept 9 bases outside the gene matches. Germline loops: CDR1 SGHNT, CDR2 YYREEE (reference sequence).